Following are 23 T cell receptor beta chains from one sample sequenced in a study of T cells in Graves' hyperthyroidism and ophthalmopathy. RNA transcripts were the template for amplifying TCR beta CDR3 regions. RT-PCR in the first round (using the HTBI primer set) targeted the TCR CDR3. TCRdb recomputed calls from the multiplex PCR reads with MiXCR, one row per CDR3 protein. The sample contains approximately 300,000 distinct CDR3 sequences, roughly 19% of which appear only once. Sequencing was carried out using blood. All receptors come from a middle-aged man with Graves' ophthalmopathy.

The chain employs TRBV20-1 and TRBJ2-4; 12 bases map to TRBD1. Looked up from germline, CDR1 is DFQATT and CDR2 is SNEGSKA (reference sequence). With V trimmed by 0 bases and J by 0 bases, 9 bases remained unmatched. There are 19 residues in the CDR3. In DNA form, the CDR3 reads TGCAGTGCTAGAGAGTCCGGGACAGGGGGCTACGGAGCCAAAAACATTCAGTACTTC. Translation gives CSARESGTGGYGAKNIQYF.

This clonotype was recorded many times. This chain joins TRBV27 and TRBJ2-3, with 13 bases matching TRBD2. The junction had 13 bases not matched to a gene; V was cut back by 6 bases and J by 1 base. CDR1 is MNHEY, CDR2 SMNVEV, per germline (reference sequence). The CDR3 consists of 19 residues. In DNA form, the CDR3 reads TGTGCCAGCAGCCACGGACTAGCGGGAGTTGCCCGGGGCACAGATACGCAGTATTTT. Residues: CASSHGLAGVARGTDTQYF.

This clonotype has a count of ten or more. V and J are TRBV13 and TRBJ1-1, with TRBD1 identical over 7 bases. In germline, CDR1 is PRHDT, CDR2 FYEKMQ (reference sequence). The CDR3 contains 15 residues. Losses at the gene ends were 4 bases for V and 4 bases for J; bases not matched to a gene: 9. This chain's CDR3 is CASSSTTGTFTEAFF. The CDR3, as DNA: TGTGCCAGCAGCTCTACGACAGGGACGTTCACTGAAGCTTTCTTT.

This chain connects TRBV29-1 to TRBJ1-4; TRBD1 is a possible D gene (6 bases). This CDR3 has 13 amino acids. Germline V gene data show CDR1 as SQVTM and CDR2 as ANQGSEA. Deletions cut 2 bases from V and 7 bases from J, with 11 bases between. As DNA, the CDR3 is TGCAGCGTTGAAAGAGGACAGAGTGAAAAACTGTTTTTT. Protein: CSVERGQSEKLFF. The full variable domain, its missing parts supplied by reference TRBV29-1 and TRBJ1-4, is SAVISQKPSRDICQRGTSLTIQCQVDSQVTMMFWYRQQPGQSLTLIATANQGSEATYESGFVIDKFPISRPNLTFSTLTVSNMSPEDSSIYLCSVERGQSEKLFFGSGTQLSVL.

This clonotype was seen only a few times. This chain joins TRBV6-4 and TRBJ2-1, with 8 nucleotides matching TRBD2. The length of the CDR3 is 16 residues. The ends lost 4 bases at V and 3 bases at J; junction bases unmatched: 8. Per the germline V gene, CDR1 is MRHNA and CDR2 is SNTAGT. The CDR3 reads CASSAVSGMSYNEQFF. DNA of the CDR3: TGTGCCAGCAGTGCCGTTAGCGGGATGAGCTACAATGAGCAGTTCTTC.

This chain links TRBV30 with TRBJ2-7, with a weak D call TRBD2 (5 bases). V was pared by 0 bases and J by 6 bases, with 18 bases between. CDR1 GTSNPN and CDR2 SVGIG come from the germline V gene (reference sequence). The CDR3 runs to 15 residues. The CDR3 DNA is TGTGCCTGGAGTGTAAGGGCTAGCAGGAGGTCCGAGCAGTACTTC. Translation: CAWSVRASRRSEQYF.

This clonotype was detected a few times. The V and J genes are TRBV30 and TRBJ1-5, with D possibly TRBD1 on 6 matching bases. The CDR3 length is 14 residues. V lost 2 bases, J lost 4 bases, and 12 bases lay in between. Germline V gene lookup returns CDR1 GTSNPN and CDR2 SVGIG (reference sequence). The CDR3 loop is CAWSPTGTNQPQHF. DNA for the CDR3: TGTGCCTGGAGTCCCACAGGGACAAATCAGCCCCAGCATTTT.

This clonotype was recorded many times. The V call is TRBV28, the J call TRBJ1-5, with D possibly TRBD1 on 5 matching bases. CDR3 length: 15 residues. Per germline, CDR1 MDHEN and CDR2 SYDVKM. The germline V and J ends were trimmed by 5 bases and 0 bases, with 11 bases remaining between them. The CDR3 here is CASSTPGRSNQPQHF. CDR3 sequence (DNA): TGTGCCAGCAGTACTCCAGGGCGTAGCAATCAGCCCCAGCATTTT.

Only a few counts were recorded for this clonotype. This chain links TRBV5-1 with TRBJ1-6; 9 bases are shared with TRBD1. The CDR3 covers 14 residues. The J segment lost 7 bases and the V segment lost 3 bases, leaving 2 bases of the junction unmatched. Germline CDR1 is SGHRS and CDR2 is YFSETQ. In nucleotides, the CDR3 is TGCGCCAGCAGCTCGGGACAGGGAAATTCACCCCTCCACTTT. Protein: CASSSGQGNSPLHF.

This clonotype has just one count. A much larger clone sits a single nucleotide away, making a read error possible. The rearrangement uses TRBV5-6 and TRBJ2-3; D uncertain. V gave up 2 bases and J gave up 2 bases, with 9 bases separating them. Germline V CDR1 and CDR2: SGHDT, YYEEEE. The CDR3 contains 14 residues. The CDR3 is CASSFSRYTDTQYF. The CDR3 coding sequence is TGTGCCAGCAGCTTCAGCAGATACACAGATACGCAGTATTTT.

This rearrangement joins TRBV5-1 to TRBJ2-2, with 12 positions matching TRBD2. Germline lookup yields CDR1 SGHRS and CDR2 YFSETQ. The CDR3 totals 18 residues. The junction had 9 bases not matched to a gene; V was cut back by 5 bases and J by 1 base. Here the CDR3 reads CASRPGLAGTLNTGELFF. The CDR3 DNA sequence: TGCGCCAGCAGACCTGGACTAGCGGGGACTTTGAACACCGGGGAGCTGTTTTTT.

This clonotype was counted ten times or more. This chain connects TRBV11-2 to TRBJ2-7, with D maybe TRBD1 (8 bases). This CDR3 contains 15 residues. CDR1 SGHAT and CDR2 FQNNGV come from the germline V gene. Between the trimmed V and J ends, which lost 8 bases and 6 bases, there was a span of 23 bases. The CDR3 DNA follows: TGTGCCAGCCGACCAGGGGGCGGGAGCATGGGCGAGCAGTACTTC. It encodes CASRPGGGSMGEQYF. The complete variable domain, with remaining parts taken from reference TRBV11-2 and TRBJ2-7, reads EAGVAQSPRYKIIEKRQSVAFWCNPISGHATLYWYQQILGQGPKLLIQFQNNGVVDDSQLPKDRFSAERLKGVDSTLKIQPAKLEDSAVYLCASRPGGGSMGEQYFGPGTRLTVT.

This clonotype was seen more than once but under ten times. CDR3 DNA sequence: TGTGCCAGCAGTTTTTTCAGGGGCTCCTACGAGCAGTACTTC. It yields the protein CASSFFRGSYEQYF. V and J are TRBV11-2 and TRBJ2-7; a possible D gene is TRBD1 (6 bases). The CDR3 runs 14 residues. Deletions cut 6 bases from V and 0 bases from J, with 12 bases between. Germline CDR1 and CDR2: SGHAT and FQNNGV.

The V gene is TRBV6-2 or TRBV6-3, the J gene TRBJ2-5; 9 bases agree with TRBD1. The germline CDR1 and CDR2 sequences are MNHEY and SVGEGT. The CDR3 runs to 15 residues. Trimming cost V 6 bases and J 3 bases; bases outside gene matches: 8. CDR3 sequence (DNA): TGTGCCAGCAGCCTCCGGGACAGGGTTAAAGAGACCCAGTACTTC. This translates into CASSLRDRVKETQYF.

In its sample, this clonotype was seen a few times. The chain is built from TRBV15 and TRBJ2-7; TRBD1 agrees at 12 bases. With 8 bases clipped from V and 6 bases from J, the junction kept 8 bases outside the gene matches. Germline-derived CDR1 and CDR2 are LNHNV and YYDKDF (reference sequence). The CDR3 contains 14 residues. CDR3 bases: TGTGCCACCCACCCCGGGACAGGGGGCTTCGAGCAGTACTTC. Encoded protein: CATHPGTGGFEQYF.

This chain uses TRBV6-5 with TRBJ2-3; TRBD1 aligns across 9 bases. CDR3 size: 16 residues. J was trimmed by 0 bases and V by 2 bases; bases with no gene match: 3. The germline CDR1 and CDR2 sequences are MNHEY and SVGAGI. The CDR3, as DNA: TGTGCCAGCAGTTACGAAGGGACAGGGAGCACAGATACGCAGTATTTT. Translating it yields CASSYEGTGSTDTQYF.

Remarks on this clonotype: One junction end does not reproduce the germline sequence, and a read error may be involved. The V and J genes are TRBV19 and TRBJ1-1; TRBD1 might be the D (6 bases). There are 14 residues in the CDR3. CDR1 and CDR2 (germline): LNHDA, SQIVND (reference sequence). CDR3 amino acids: CASSIQGRNSEAFF. The CDR3, as DNA: TGTGCCAGTAGTATACAGGGGAGGAACTCTGAAGCTTTCTTT.

V is TRBV20-1 and J is TRBJ2-7, with D tentatively TRBD1 or TRBD2 (6 bases each). The ends were cut back, 0 bases at V and 0 bases at J, with 9 bases in the middle. The CDR3 has 14 residues. Germline V gives CDR1 DFQATT, CDR2 SNEGSKA (reference sequence). The CDR3 DNA reads as TGCAGTGCTAGAGAAGGGGGAGGCTCCTACGAGCAGTACTTC. It codes for CSAREGGGSYEQYF.

This clonotype appeared a few times. The chain carries TRBV24-1 and TRBJ2-5; possibly TRBD2 for D (6 bases). CDR3 size: 12 residues. Per the germline V gene, CDR1 is KGHDR and CDR2 is SFDVKD. V gave up 7 bases and J gave up 7 bases, with 12 bases separating them. The chain's CDR3 is CATSGTPGTQYF. CDR3 sequence (DNA): TGTGCCACCAGCGGGACTCCGGGGACCCAGTACTTC.

At least ten counts were recorded for this clonotype. The chain employs TRBV7-9 and TRBJ2-5; D remains ambiguous. CDR3 length: 13 amino acids. Deletions cut 3 bases from V and 0 bases from J, with 5 bases between. Germline loops: CDR1 SEHNR, CDR2 FQNEAQ (reference sequence). The CDR3 sequence: CASSLENQETQYF. The CDR3 DNA reads TGTGCCAGCAGCTTGGAGAACCAAGAGACCCAGTACTTC.

This clonotype came up many times. CDR3 nucleotides: TGCAGCGTTGCCCCAGGCGGGGGGGCTGAAGCTTTCTTT. Translation: CSVAPGGGAEAFF. This rearrangement joins TRBV29-1 to TRBJ1-1, with TRBD1 as a possible D gene (5 bases). Trimming took 4 bases from V and 6 from J, leaving 15 bases between them. There are 13 residues in the CDR3. The germline V gene has CDR1 SQVTM and CDR2 ANQGSEA. Supplemented by reference TRBV29-1 and TRBJ1-1, the full variable domain reads SAVISQKPSRDICQRGTSLTIQCQVDSQVTMMFWYRQQPGQSLTLIATANQGSEATYESGFVIDKFPISRPNLTFSTLTVSNMSPEDSSIYLCSVAPGGGAEAFFGQGTRLTVV.

The rearrangement joins TRBV20-1 to TRBJ2-5; TRBD2 matches at 10 bases. V trimming: 2 bases; J trimming: 2 bases; junction bases outside the gene matches: 8. Looked up from germline, CDR1 is DFQATT and CDR2 is SNEGSKA (reference sequence). The CDR3 contains 16 residues. The CDR3 reads CSARLFASGRQETQYF. Written as DNA, the CDR3 is TGCAGTGCTAGACTATTCGCTAGCGGGAGACAAGAGACCCAGTACTTC.

The chain uses TRBV6-1 and TRBJ1-1; no definite D call. Per the germline V gene, CDR1 is MNHNS and CDR2 is SASEGT. Between the trimmed V and J ends, which lost 7 bases and 3 bases, there was a span of 12 bases. The CDR3 is 13 amino acids. The CDR3 coding sequence is TGTGCCAGCACTATCATGGCGGACACTGAAGCTTTCTTT. It specifies CASTIMADTEAFF.